Below, 10 T cell receptor beta chains from the same sample are listed, as sequenced in a study of Ad26.COV2.S vaccination and SARS-CoV-2 variants. Documented treatment: about 20 received Ad26.COV2.S at low or high dose, single or two shots; about 5 received placebo; per-sample allocation not given. Sample collection was performed on day 63 after the first vaccine or placebo injection. The method was immunoSEQ multiplex PCR; TCRdb's version includes in-frame clones alone and lacks a portion of them. This sample has over 450,000 clones, with 80% to 90% found just once. Sequencing used peripheral blood, obtained in a trial of Ad26.COV2.S vaccine versus placebo. The receptors were gathered from a person aged 18-65 years who received the Ad26.COV2.S COVID-19 vaccine or a placebo.

The gene calls are TRBV28 and TRBJ1-4; D not resolved. Between the trimmed V and J ends, which lost 6 bases and 4 bases, there was a span of 15 bases. The V gene's germline CDR1 is MDHEN and CDR2 SYDVKM. The CDR3 sequence is 15 residues long. The CDR3 reads CASSLPSGRNEKLFF. CDR3 bases: TGTGCCAGCAGCTTACCTTCAGGACGTAATGAAAAACTGTTTTTT. The full variable domain, with the rest looked up from reference TRBV28 and TRBJ1-4, is DVKVTQSSRYLVKRTGEKVFLECVQDMDHENMFWYRQDPGLGLRLIYFSYDVKMKEKGDIPEGYSVSREKKERFSLILESASTNQTSMYLCASSLPSGRNEKLFFGSGTQLSVL.

The genes are TRBV6-5 and TRBJ1-5, with 12 bases fitting TRBD1. The junction had 9 bases not matched to a gene; V was cut back by 5 bases and J by 16 bases. There are 13 residues in the CDR3. Germline CDR1 reads MNHEY; CDR2 reads SVGAGI. CDR3 DNA sequence: TGTGCCAGCAGTACGACAGGGACAGGGGGCTTTCATTTT. Its protein product is CASSTTGTGGFHF.

This chain connects TRBV7-3 to TRBJ2-2, with no clear D. Trimming removed 5 bases at V and 6 bases at J, with 10 bases between. This CDR3 has 13 residues. CDR1 and CDR2 from the germline V gene are SGHTA and FQGTGA. CDR3 loop: CASSIDGAGELFF. The CDR3 DNA is TGTGCCAGCAGCATCGACGGTGCCGGGGAGCTGTTTTTT.

The V and J genes are TRBV20-1 and TRBJ2-7; the D gene is possibly TRBD2 (5 bases). The germline V gene encodes CDR1 DFQATT and CDR2 SNEGSKA (reference sequence). V gave up 5 bases and J gave up 6 bases, with 5 bases separating them. The CDR3 loop spans 9 amino acids. The CDR3 DNA is TGCAGTGCTGGAGGCGAGCAGTACTTC. Its translation is CSAGGEQYF.

This clone was detected only a few times. The chain has TRBV29-1 and TRBJ1-2; D is ambiguous. CDR3 length: 12 residues. V lost 5 bases to trimming and J lost 5 bases, with 12 bases between them. Germline CDR1 SQVTM, CDR2 ANQGSEA. This chain's CDR3 is CSVTENGYGYTF. The CDR3 nucleotides are TGCAGCGTTACAGAAAACGGGTATGGCTACACCTTC. The full variable domain, in which reference TRBV29-1 and TRBJ1-2 provide the parts outside the CDR3, is SAVISQKPSRDICQRGTSLTIQCQVDSQVTMMFWYRQQPGQSLTLIATANQGSEATYESGFVIDKFPISRPNLTFSTLTVSNMSPEDSSIYLCSVTENGYGYTFGSGTRLTVV.

The rearrangement joins TRBV7-6 to TRBJ2-2, with D unresolved. CDR3 length equals 15 residues. V lost 5 bases to trimming and J lost 0 bases, with 10 bases between them. Germline CDR1 reads SGHVS; CDR2 reads FNYEAQ. CDR3 sequence: CASSRALANTGELFF. The CDR3 bases are TGTGCCAGCAGCAGGGCGCTAGCGAACACCGGGGAGCTGTTTTTT.

V is TRBV13 and J is TRBJ2-3; perhaps TRBD1 as D (6 bases). Germline V lookup: CDR1 PRHDT, CDR2 FYEKMQ (reference sequence). V was cut by 5 bases and J by 6 bases, with 21 bases left in between. The CDR3 sequence is 16 residues long. The CDR3 reads CASSRRDKLRWDTQYF. The CDR3 DNA reads TGTGCCAGCAGCCGCCGGGACAAGCTTCGGTGGGATACGCAGTATTTT.

The V call is TRBV18, the J call TRBJ1-4; D possibly corresponds to TRBD1 (5 bases). The CDR3 sequence is 15 residues long. The germline V gene has CDR1 KGHSH and CDR2 LQKENI. V dropped 2 bases and J dropped 0 bases, with 7 bases sitting between them. The CDR3 sequence: CASSPGGATNEKLFF. The CDR3 DNA reads TGTGCCAGCTCACCAGGGGGGGCAACTAATGAAAAACTGTTTTTT.

The rearrangement joins TRBV18 to TRBJ2-7, with D possibly TRBD1 on 6 matching bases. The CDR3 spans 15 residues. CDR1 and CDR2 from the germline V gene are KGHSH and LQKENI. V lost 3 bases, J lost 2 bases, and 14 bases lay in between. The CDR3 sequence is CASSPRQETTYEQYF. The DNA of the CDR3 is TGTGCCAGCTCACCGCGACAGGAGACAACCTACGAGCAGTACTTC.

The rearrangement uses TRBV27 and TRBJ1-6; tentative D call: TRBD1 (5 bases). Germline CDR1 reads MNHEY; CDR2 reads SMNVEV (reference sequence). V was shortened by 0 bases and J by 6 bases, with 18 bases between the two germline ends. CDR3 length: 18 amino acids. The CDR3 DNA reads TGTGCCAGCAGTTTATCCCTGCTAGCGGGACGGAGTAATTCACCCCTCCACTTT. This codes for CASSLSLLAGRSNSPLHF.